These 32 T cell receptor beta chains share one sample of origin, sequenced in a study of shared clonotypes between healthy human individuals. Libraries were prepared by immunoSEQ multiplex PCR; TCRdb keeps only in-frame clonotypes and omits some of them. The sample lists more than 850,000 clones, approximately 80% occurring once. The sequencing input was memory CD4+ T cells from PBMCs. Subset reported: CD45RA-negative fraction. The receptor set was obtained from a man aged 18 to 29 in good health. Some clones in this sample may be carry-over from other donors' samples.

This sequence joins TRBV7-9 and TRBJ2-5; 9 bases align to TRBD2. The CDR3 is 17 residues long. Per the germline V gene, CDR1 is SEHNR and CDR2 is FQNEAQ (reference sequence). Losses at the gene ends were 3 bases for V and 0 bases for J; bases not matched to a gene: 8. The CDR3 here is CASSFGLARGYQETQYF. CDR3 DNA sequence: TGTGCCAGCAGCTTCGGACTAGCGAGGGGGTACCAAGAGACCCAGTACTTC.

The chain is built from TRBV4-2 and TRBJ2-7, with unresolved D. Germline V gene data show CDR1 as LGHNA and CDR2 as YNFKEQ. The CDR3 consists of 14 residues. The V end was cut by 1 base, the J end by 2 bases, with 9 bases between. CDR3 in amino acids: CASSQGFEAYEQYF. CDR3 DNA: TGTGCCAGCAGCCAAGGTTTCGAAGCCTACGAGCAGTACTTC.

This clone was counted a few times. This sequence joins TRBV6-6 and TRBJ1-1; weak D call: TRBD1 (5 bases). V gave up 4 bases and J gave up 4 bases, with 13 bases separating them. The germline V gene encodes CDR1 MNHNY and CDR2 SVGAGI (reference sequence). The CDR3 consists of 14 residues. The CDR3: CASSLAGFTTEAFF. The CDR3, as DNA: TGTGCCAGCAGTTTAGCAGGGTTTACCACTGAAGCTTTCTTT.

This clone was observed a single time. The J gene is TRBJ2-1, the V gene TRBV5-3, with 7 bases aligning to TRBD1. TRBV5-3 is flagged as an ORF with uncertain function. The J segment lost 4 bases and the V segment lost 1 base, leaving 11 bases of the junction unmatched. This CDR3 comprises 17 residues. The CDR3 DNA sequence: TGTGCCAGAAGCTTGACTACCGGGACAGCCTTTTACAATGAGCAGTTCTTC. Its translation: CARSLTTGTAFYNEQFF.

The gene calls are TRBV19 and TRBJ1-1; TRBD1 might be the D (6 bases). Germline V gives CDR1 LNHDA, CDR2 SQIVND (reference sequence). The CDR3 has 15 residues. Trimming cost V 6 bases and J 4 bases, with 18 bases left between them. CDR3 amino acids: CASRGSLTGTTEAFF. Here the CDR3 DNA reads TGTGCCAGTAGAGGGAGCCTTACAGGGACCACTGAAGCTTTCTTT.

The count of this clone is one. The rearrangement uses TRBV27 and TRBJ2-2, with D possibly matching TRBD1 (5 bases). With 5 bases removed from V and 4 bases from J, the gap between germline ends came to 23 bases. The CDR3 length is 18 residues. The V gene's germline CDR1 is MNHEY and CDR2 SMNVEV (reference sequence). CDR3 DNA sequence: TGTGCCAGCAGTCCCTTCTGGTCAGTTAAAGACAGCACCGGGGAGCTGTTTTTT. As protein: CASSPFWSVKDSTGELFF.

The chain employs TRBV28 and TRBJ2-5; unclear D gene. The germline gives CDR1 MDHEN, CDR2 SYDVKM. Trimming took 2 bases from V and 5 from J, leaving 15 bases between them. This CDR3 spans 15 amino acids. DNA of the CDR3: TGTGCCAGCAGTTTAGGCGGACCCCGCATGGAGACCCAGTACTTC. Translated: CASSLGGPRMETQYF.

Ten or more counts support this clone. The V call is TRBV2, the J call TRBJ2-2; 8 nucleotides match TRBD1. The CDR3 length is 13 residues. J was trimmed by 5 bases and V by 9 bases; bases with no gene match: 5. The V gene's germline CDR1 is SNHLY and CDR2 FYNNEI. Written as DNA, the CDR3 is TGTGCCAGAGACAGGGGAGGAACCGGGGAGCTGTTTTTT. Protein: CARDRGGTGELFF.

In nucleotides, the CDR3 is TGTGCCAGCTCACCGGATTTGGAGACCCAGTACTTC. Encoded protein: CASSPDLETQYF. The chain carries TRBV18 and TRBJ2-5; unclear D gene. CDR1 and CDR2 (germline): KGHSH, LQKENI. The CDR3 sequence is 12 residues long. The V end lost 3 bases, the J end lost 5 bases, and 7 bases lay between the germline ends.

This clone was seen just once. This chain links TRBV11-2 with TRBJ1-2; weak D call: TRBD1 (5 bases). The V end lost 5 bases, the J end lost 8 bases, and 24 bases lay between the germline ends. Germline V gene lookup returns CDR1 SGHAT and CDR2 FQNNGV. There are 16 residues in the CDR3. The CDR3 is CASSTPGTVQPGGYTF. DNA of the CDR3: TGTGCCAGCAGCACCCCCGGGACTGTTCAACCGGGAGGCTACACCTTC. Together with reference TRBV11-2 and TRBJ1-2, the CDR3 gives the full variable domain: EAGVAQSPRYKIIEKRQSVAFWCNPISGHATLYWYQQILGQGPKLLIQFQNNGVVDDSQLPKDRFSAERLKGVDSTLKIQPAKLEDSAVYLCASSTPGTVQPGGYTFGSGTRLTVV.

Only one count was recorded for this clone. The gene calls are TRBV4-3 and TRBJ2-4; D is perhaps TRBD2 (6 bases). CDR3 length equals 16 residues. CDR1 is LGHNA, CDR2 YSLEER, per germline. Trimming left V 0 bases short and J 0 bases short, with 9 bases between. The DNA of the CDR3 is TGCGCCAGCAGCCAAGACTGGGGGGTAGCCAAAAACATTCAGTACTTC. This gives the protein CASSQDWGVAKNIQYF.

This clone came up once. The rearrangement joins TRBV7-2 to TRBJ2-7, with D possibly TRBD2 on 6 matching bases. The germline V gene has CDR1 SGHTA and CDR2 FQGNSA. The CDR3 sequence is 15 residues long. V was pared by 5 bases and J by 2 bases, with 16 bases between. The CDR3 sequence: CASSLLSGFTYEQYF. CDR3 DNA sequence: TGTGCCAGCAGCCTTCTGAGCGGGTTTACCTACGAGCAGTACTTC.

This sequence joins TRBV5-8 and TRBJ1-1, with 7 positions matching TRBD1. There are 14 residues in the CDR3. Germline loops: CDR1 SGHTS, CDR2 YDEGEE. After removal of 4 bases from V and 8 bases from J, the junction contained 11 bases not matched to a gene. The CDR3 is CASSKDRRGQEAFF. For the CDR3, the DNA is TGTGCCAGCAGCAAGGATCGGCGGGGACAGGAAGCTTTCTTT.

V gene TRBV19 combines with J gene TRBJ2-1; TRBD1 aligns across 7 bases. The CDR3 is made up of 15 amino acids. Germline trimming cut 8 bases from V and 1 base from J; bases unmatched to any gene: 8. Looked up from germline, CDR1 is LNHDA and CDR2 is SQIVND (reference sequence). CDR3 loop: CASGRQGISYNEQFF. The CDR3 bases are TGTGCCAGTGGTAGACAGGGTATTTCCTACAATGAGCAGTTCTTC.

In regard to this clone: Other DNA sequences in the sample encode the same CDR3. The V gene is TRBV6-1, the J gene TRBJ1-3; D gene uncertain. Germline lookup yields CDR1 MNHNS and CDR2 SASEGT. CDR3 length: 16 residues. Trimming shortened V by 0 bases and J by 0 bases, and 9 bases separated the two germline ends. CDR3 DNA: TGTGCCAGCAGTGAAGCAGACCCAGGCTCTGGAAACACCATATATTTT. Its protein is CASSEADPGSGNTIYF.

The genes are TRBV28 and TRBJ1-6; 7 positions agree with TRBD1. This CDR3 has 16 amino acids. The germline V gene has CDR1 MDHEN and CDR2 SYDVKM. The V gene end was trimmed by 4 bases and the J gene end by 7 bases; junction bases not matched to a gene: 10. CDR3 region: CASSSPLSRGNSPLHF. As DNA, the CDR3 is TGTGCCAGCAGTTCCCCTTTAAGCAGGGGGAATTCACCCCTCCACTTT.

As concerns this clone: This specimen includes other DNA sequences encoding the same CDR3. The V and J genes are TRBV27 and TRBJ2-3, with 8 positions matching TRBD2. CDR3 size: 14 residues. Unmatched junction bases numbered 2, after V lost 5 bases and J lost 1 base. Germline V CDR1 and CDR2: MNHEY, SMNVEV (reference sequence). The CDR3, as DNA: TGTGCCAGCAGTAGGCGGGAGGGCACAGATACGCAGTATTTT. Translating gives CASSRREGTDTQYF.

The rearrangement links TRBV4-2 to TRBJ2-7; D ambiguous. The CDR3 is 12 residues long. Germline V gives CDR1 LGHNA, CDR2 YNFKEQ. The V and J ends lost 1 base and 3 bases respectively, with 4 bases between them. The CDR3 DNA follows: TGTGCCAGCAGCCAAGTTAGCTACGAGCAGTACTTC. Translating it yields CASSQVSYEQYF.

This clone occurred a few times. J is TRBJ2-3 and V is TRBV10-3; D is perhaps TRBD1 or TRBD2 (5 bases each). V was shortened by 0 bases and J by 4 bases, with 8 bases between the two germline ends. The CDR3 is 14 amino acids. Germline CDR1 ENHRY, CDR2 SYGVKD. The CDR3 DNA follows: TGTGCCATCAGTGAGTCGGGGGTAGCAGATACGCAGTATTTT. It specifies CAISESGVADTQYF.

The chain combines TRBV7-8 with TRBJ2-7; TRBD1 might be the D (5 bases). V lost 5 bases and J 9 bases, leaving 14 bases between the germline ends. CDR1 SGHVS and CDR2 FQNEAQ come from the germline V gene. The CDR3 is made up of 12 amino acids. The CDR3 DNA is TGTGCCAGCAGCCTGAGGCAGGGAAGGCAGTACTTC. This encodes CASSLRQGRQYF.

To note about this clone: Additional DNA sequences in this sample encode the identical CDR3. The chain has TRBV9 and TRBJ2-5, with D possibly TRBD2 on 6 matching bases. The CDR3 spans 14 residues. Germline values: CDR1 SGDLS, CDR2 YYNGEE. V lost 0 bases and J 1 base, leaving 7 bases between the germline ends. Here the CDR3 reads CASSVAGSQETQYF. CDR3 nucleotide sequence: TGTGCCAGCAGCGTAGCCGGGAGCCAAGAGACCCAGTACTTC.

This chain joins TRBV4-3 and TRBJ2-7; D is possibly TRBD1 or TRBD2 (5 bases each). The CDR3 is made up of 16 amino acids. Trimming took 3 bases from V and 3 from J, leaving 18 bases between them. In germline, CDR1 is LGHNA, CDR2 YSLEER. CDR3 amino acids: CASSQPNGTLSYEQYF. DNA for the CDR3: TGCGCCAGCAGCCAGCCCAACGGGACGTTGAGCTACGAGCAGTACTTC.

The chain employs TRBV11-2 and TRBJ1-4; 8 nucleotides align to TRBD1. The CDR3 totals 13 residues. From germline, CDR1 is SGHAT and CDR2 FQNNGV. V gave up 5 bases and J gave up 10 bases; unmatched junction bases: 6. CDR3 sequence: CASSPTGGGKLFF. The CDR3 nucleotides read TGTGCCAGCAGCCCCACAGGGGGAGGAAAACTGTTTTTT.

The chain joins TRBV19 to TRBJ1-1, with a possible D match to TRBD1 (5 bases). Trimming removed 6 bases at V and 2 bases at J, with 25 bases between. This CDR3 has 18 amino acids. Germline-derived CDR1 and CDR2 are LNHDA and SQIVND (reference sequence). The CDR3 coding sequence is TGTGCCAGTAGCTTCCCGGGCAGGGAGAGATTGGGCAACACTGAAGCTTTCTTT. Translation: CASSFPGRERLGNTEAFF. Supplemented by reference TRBV19 and TRBJ1-1, the full variable domain reads DGGITQSPKYLFRKEGQNVTLSCEQNLNHDAMYWYRQDPGQGLRLIYYSQIVNDFQKGDIAEGYSVSREKKESFPLTVTSAQKNPTAFYLCASSFPGRERLGNTEAFFGQGTRLTVV.

The chain carries TRBV28 and TRBJ2-1; 7 bases agree with TRBD2. V lost 6 bases and J lost 9; bases outside the gene matches: 8. This CDR3 has 13 amino acids. Germline V lookup: CDR1 MDHEN, CDR2 SYDVKM. The CDR3 DNA reads TGTGCCAGCAGCCCCCCTCCGGGAGGTGAGCAGTTCTTC. Its translation is CASSPPPGGEQFF.

The genes are TRBV6-1 and TRBJ1-1; D is possibly TRBD1 (6 bases). Deletions cut 8 bases from V and 11 bases from J, with 9 bases between. CDR1 and CDR2 from the germline V gene are MNHNS and SASEGT. The CDR3 loop spans 9 amino acids. The CDR3 DNA reads TGTGCCAGCGGCACAGGGGCTTTCTTT. This sequence encodes CASGTGAFF.

V gene TRBV28 combines with J gene TRBJ1-2; 10 nucleotides align to TRBD1. Germline CDR1 and CDR2: MDHEN and SYDVKM. V lost 3 bases and J lost 7; bases outside the gene matches: 8. The CDR3 contains 15 residues. The CDR3, as DNA: TGTGCCAGCAGTTTGACAGGGGGCGCCCTAGGTGGCTACACCTTC. Its translation is CASSLTGGALGGYTF.

The rearrangement uses TRBV5-4 and TRBJ1-1, with D unclear. The germline V gene has CDR1 SGHNT and CDR2 YYREEE (reference sequence). The CDR3 spans 14 residues. V was clipped by 2 bases and J by 1 base, with 9 bases between them. Here the CDR3 DNA reads TGTGCCAGCAGCTTATCCCGGGGGAACACTGAAGCTTTCTTT. It codes for CASSLSRGNTEAFF.

The V gene is TRBV6-6, the J gene TRBJ2-1, with 12 bases aligning to TRBD2. The CDR3 covers 16 residues. The V segment lost 4 bases and the J segment 6 bases; nucleotides outside the gene matches: 7. Germline V gene sequence: CDR1 MNHNY, CDR2 SVGAGI (reference sequence). The CDR3 coding sequence is TGTGCCAGCAGTTCCCTCCAGACTAGCGGGAGCAATGAGCAGTTCTTC. Its translation is CASSSLQTSGSNEQFF.

This clone was counted a single time. V is TRBV29-1 and J is TRBJ2-1, with no clear D. The V and J ends lost 4 bases and 3 bases respectively, with 10 bases between them. Looked up from germline, CDR1 is SQVTM and CDR2 is ANQGSEA. CDR3 length equals 13 residues. The chain's CDR3 is CSVASSNYNEQFF. The CDR3 DNA follows: TGCAGCGTTGCGTCCAGCAACTACAATGAGCAGTTCTTC.

The chain has TRBV29-1 and TRBJ2-7; 7 positions agree with TRBD2. This CDR3 contains 11 residues. The germline V gene has CDR1 SQVTM and CDR2 ANQGSEA. V was clipped by 4 bases and J by 3 bases; unmatched bases: 0. In DNA, the CDR3 is TGCAGCGTTGGCGGGAGCTACGAGCAGTACTTC. It specifies CSVGGSYEQYF.

Remarks on this clone: Different DNA sequences within this sample yield the same CDR3. The chain recombines TRBV28 with TRBJ2-5; 8 bases agree with TRBD1. Germline V gene data show CDR1 as MDHEN and CDR2 as SYDVKM. V dropped 5 bases and J dropped 4; count of bases not matched to a gene: 3. This CDR3 is built from 13 residues. This CDR3 reads CASSLRGPETQYF. DNA for the CDR3: TGTGCCAGCAGTCTCAGGGGGCCAGAGACCCAGTACTTC.